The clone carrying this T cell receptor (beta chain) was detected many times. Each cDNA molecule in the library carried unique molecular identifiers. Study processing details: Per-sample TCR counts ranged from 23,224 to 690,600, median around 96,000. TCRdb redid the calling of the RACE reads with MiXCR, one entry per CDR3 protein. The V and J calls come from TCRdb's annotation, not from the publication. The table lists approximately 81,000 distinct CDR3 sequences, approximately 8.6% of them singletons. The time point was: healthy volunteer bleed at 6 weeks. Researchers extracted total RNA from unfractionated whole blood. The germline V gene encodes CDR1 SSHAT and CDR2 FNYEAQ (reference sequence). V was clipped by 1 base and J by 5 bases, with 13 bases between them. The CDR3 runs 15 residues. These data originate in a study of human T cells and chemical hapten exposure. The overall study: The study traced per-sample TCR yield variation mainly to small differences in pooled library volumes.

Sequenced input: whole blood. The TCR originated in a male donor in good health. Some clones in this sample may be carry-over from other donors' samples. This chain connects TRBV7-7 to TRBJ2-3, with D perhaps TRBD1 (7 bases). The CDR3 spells CASSLVPGGLDTQYF. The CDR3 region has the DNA TGTGCCAGCAGCTTAGTCCCAGGGGGGTTAGATACGCAGTATTTT.